What follows is one TCR beta chain and its context. The antigen is undetermined. The primer mix had 60 Vbeta and 13 Jbeta primers. Using immunoSEQ multiplex PCR, the repertoire was profiled, and TCRdb retains in-frame clones only, with some absent. The sample holds roughly 160,000 clones, roughly 80% seen once. This entry is derived from a study of cytomegalovirus exposure and HLA in healthy donors. Per the germline V gene, CDR1 is SGHRS and CDR2 is YFSETQ. Deletions cut 4 bases from V and 10 bases from J, with 9 bases between. The CDR3 loop spans 12 amino acids. Findings and caveats of the study: The authors confirmed in vitro that a few CMV-associated chains were specific for CMV antigens. Researchers reported in a later analysis that a missense DCLRE1C variant was tied to TCR beta V- and J-gene trimming. The classifier reportedly diagnosed cytomegalovirus status with high sensitivity and specificity.

This chain links TRBV5-1 with TRBJ1-6; TRBD1 might be the D (6 bases). The origin of this receptor is a male donor in good health and CMV-seronegative. The sequenced material came from PBMCs. DNA of the CDR3: TGCGCCAGCAGCACCAGGGGATCACCCCTCCACTTT. Translating gives CASSTRGSPLHF.